What follows is one T cell receptor beta chain and its context. This sample is drawn from a study of technical replicates of blood from a few donors. Generated by immunoSEQ multiplex PCR, the TCRdb table keeps only in-frame clones and is missing some. In the table there are about 56,000 clones, around 93% of which are singletons. CDR1 KGHSH and CDR2 LQKENI come from the germline V gene. V lost 2 bases and J lost 7; bases outside the gene matches: 8. CDR3 length: 16 residues. The receptor comes from a human donor in good health. Some clones in this sample may be carry-over from other donors' samples. Sequencing was carried out using PBMCs. V is TRBV18 and J is TRBJ2-1, with 10 bases that match TRBD2. The CDR3 loop is CASSPESGRVGNEQFF. CDR3 DNA sequence: TGTGCCAGCTCACCAGAAAGCGGGAGGGTAGGAAATGAGCAGTTCTTC.